This paragraph covers one TCR beta chain sequence. No antigen is known for it. Only in-frame clones appear in the TCRdb table, and some are missing; sequencing was by immunoSEQ multiplex PCR. The sample yields tens of thousands of clones, 79% seen once. After removal of 1 base from V and 4 bases from J, the junction contained 4 bases not matched to a gene. This CDR3 contains 16 residues. Germline loops: CDR1 KGHSH, CDR2 LQKENI. These data are taken from a study of PD-L1 blockade in urothelial cancer. Overall study: Male sex and bladder-origin urothelial cancer were recorded for about 90% of the roughly 30 patients. Investigators checked blood 3 weeks (second dose) and 6 weeks after treatment start. The study's findings and limits: Greater 3-week expansion of tumor-associated blood clones was recorded for durable-benefit patients. Better survival was forecast by a pretreatment blood TCR clonality below the median.

The time point denotes: peripheral blood 6 weeks after treatment start. The TCR comes from a man between 65 and 85 years old with urothelial cancer. Material: PBMCs, obtained around atezolizumab (anti-PD-L1) treatment. The gene calls are TRBV18 and TRBJ2-3, with 11 bases that match TRBD1. CDR3 residues: CASSPRDRGIADTQYF. For the CDR3, the DNA is TGTGCCAGCTCACCACGGGACAGGGGGATCGCAGATACGCAGTATTTT.